Presented here are 27 T cell receptor beta chains from one specimen sequenced in a study of shared clonotypes between healthy human individuals. Clones were sequenced by immunoSEQ multiplex PCR, and TCRdb holds only the in-frame ones, with some missing. Among approximately 700,000 clones listed, 73% were seen once. Sequenced material: memory CD4+ T cells sorted from blood. As for subset: CD45RA-negative fraction. These receptor sequences come from a woman aged 30 to 39 in good health.

V and J are TRBV2 and TRBJ2-3; possibly TRBD2 for D (5 bases). The germline V gene encodes CDR1 SNHLY and CDR2 FYNNEI. There are 15 residues in the CDR3. Trimming pared 6 bases from V and 7 bases from J, leaving 20 bases between. The CDR3 region has the DNA TGTGCCAGCAGCGGGTCGCAGCGGTTGATTCATACGCAGTATTTT. This sequence encodes CASSGSQRLIHTQYF.

This rearrangement joins TRBV5-5 to TRBJ1-1; no clear D gene. Trimming shortened V by 0 bases and J by 8 bases, and 14 bases separated the two germline ends. Germline-derived CDR1 and CDR2 are SGHKS and YYEKEE (reference sequence). The CDR3 runs to 14 residues. The CDR3 spells CASSLDGGRLEAFF. Written as DNA, the CDR3 is TGTGCCAGCAGCTTGGATGGTGGGCGGCTGGAAGCTTTCTTT.

The DNA of the CDR3 is TGTGCCAGCAGCGGCCGGGACTCCCTCTCCTACAATGAGCAGTTCTTC. Translating gives CASSGRDSLSYNEQFF. The gene calls are TRBV28 and TRBJ2-1, with D maybe TRBD2 (6 bases). The V gene lost 6 bases and the J gene lost 0 bases, with 15 bases spanning the gap. The germline V gene has CDR1 MDHEN and CDR2 SYDVKM. This CDR3 is 16 amino acids long. The variable domain in full, with the rest retrieved from reference TRBV28 and TRBJ2-1, is DVKVTQSSRYLVKRTGEKVFLECVQDMDHENMFWYRQDPGLGLRLIYFSYDVKMKEKGDIPEGYSVSREKKERFSLILESASTNQTSMYLCASSGRDSLSYNEQFFGPGTRLTVL.

This chain joins TRBV2 and TRBJ2-1, with TRBD2 identical over 12 bases. From germline, CDR1 is SNHLY and CDR2 FYNNEI. Trimming cost V 6 bases and J 10 bases; bases outside gene matches: 10. The CDR3 length is 15 residues. The CDR3 DNA follows: TGTGCCAGCAGGACTAGCGGGAGAAACCTTGGGGAGCAGTTCTTC. Its protein is CASRTSGRNLGEQFF.

This clone is a singleton in its sample. This chain connects TRBV28 to TRBJ2-7; TRBD1 might be the D (5 bases). The CDR3 consists of 13 residues. CDR1 and CDR2 (germline): MDHEN, SYDVKM. The germline V and J ends were trimmed by 3 bases and 12 bases, with 18 bases remaining between them. Here the CDR3 reads CASSFGHLNSLYF. In DNA, the CDR3 is TGTGCCAGCAGTTTCGGACACCTTAACAGTCTGTACTTC.

The chain links TRBV14 to TRBJ2-2; D gene unclear. CDR1 is SGHDN and CDR2 is FVKESK in the germline V gene. The CDR3 is 15 amino acids. The ends were cut back, 3 bases at V and 5 bases at J, with 13 bases in the middle. The DNA of the CDR3 is TGTGCCAGCAGCCAGTCGTTGGGTGATACCGGGGAGCTGTTTTTT. Its translation is CASSQSLGDTGELFF. The full variable domain, in which reference TRBV14 and TRBJ2-2 provide the parts outside the CDR3, is EAGVTQFPSHSVIEKGQTVTLRCDPISGHDNLYWYRRVMGKEIKFLLHFVKESKQDESGMPNNRFLAERTGGTYSTLKVQPAELEDSGVYFCASSQSLGDTGELFFGEGSRLTVL.

The chain couples TRBV7-2 to TRBJ1-2; D is perhaps TRBD1 (6 bases). Germline values: CDR1 SGHTA, CDR2 FQGNSA. The CDR3 totals 14 residues. Trimming removed 5 bases from V and 4 bases from J, with 14 bases in between. The CDR3 region has the DNA TGTGCCAGCAGCCTCAACAGGGAGGGCTATGGCTACACCTTC. This translates into CASSLNREGYGYTF.

In its sample, this clone was seen many times. The sample contains more than one DNA sequence encoding this CDR3. This chain joins TRBV5-1 and TRBJ2-1; D call uncertain. This CDR3 has 15 amino acids. The germline gives CDR1 SGHRS, CDR2 YFSETQ. The V end was cut by 0 bases, the J end by 4 bases, with 11 bases between. The CDR3 sequence is CASSLDRVAYNEQFF. CDR3 in DNA: TGCGCCAGCAGCTTGGATCGTGTGGCGTACAATGAGCAGTTCTTC.

This chain joins TRBV28 and TRBJ2-7; D remains ambiguous. The germline V gene has CDR1 MDHEN and CDR2 SYDVKM. The CDR3 runs 15 residues. Trimming stripped 8 bases from V and 2 bases from J, with 19 bases between. CDR3 residues: CASGPQGRQPYEQYF. CDR3 nucleotide sequence: TGTGCCAGCGGGCCTCAAGGCCGTCAACCCTACGAGCAGTACTTC. Full variable domain (missing parts from reference TRBV28 and TRBJ2-7): DVKVTQSSRYLVKRTGEKVFLECVQDMDHENMFWYRQDPGLGLRLIYFSYDVKMKEKGDIPEGYSVSREKKERFSLILESASTNQTSMYLCASGPQGRQPYEQYFGPGTRLTVT.

This sequence joins TRBV25-1 and TRBJ2-5; perhaps D is TRBD1 or TRBD2 (5 bases each). Trimming pared 6 bases from V and 4 bases from J, leaving 24 bases between. Looked up from germline, CDR1 is MGHDK and CDR2 is SYGVNS. The CDR3 runs to 17 residues. The CDR3 DNA is TGTGCCAGCAGCCTACCTACCTCCCCCGGGACGGCAGAGACCCAGTACTTC. This encodes CASSLPTSPGTAETQYF.

The V gene is TRBV29-1, the J gene TRBJ1-2; D perhaps matches TRBD1 (6 bases). Trimming removed 4 bases from V and 3 bases from J, with 15 bases in between. The CDR3 length is 14 residues. The germline CDR1 and CDR2 sequences are SQVTM and ANQGSEA. The CDR3 loop is CSVVGGGFDYGYTF. The CDR3 DNA reads as TGCAGCGTTGTTGGAGGGGGATTCGACTATGGCTACACCTTC.

The V and J genes are TRBV18 and TRBJ1-1; 8 bases line up with TRBD1. Trimming at V came to 4 bases and at J to 3 bases, leaving 7 bases not matched to a gene. Germline-derived CDR1 and CDR2 are KGHSH and LQKENI. CDR3 length: 15 residues. The DNA of the CDR3 is TGTGCCAGCTCACAAGGACAGGGTTCGTACACTGAAGCTTTCTTT. Protein sequence: CASSQGQGSYTEAFF. Based on the CDR3 plus reference TRBV18 and TRBJ1-1, the full variable domain is NAGVMQNPRHLVRRRGQEARLRCSPMKGHSHVYWYRQLPEEGLKFMVYLQKENIIDESGMPKERFSAEFPKEGPSILRIQQVVRGDSAAYFCASSQGQGSYTEAFFGQGTRLTVV.

V usage is TRBV5-8 and J usage is TRBJ1-1; D is undetermined. Germline V gene lookup returns CDR1 SGHTS and CDR2 YDEGEE. Trimming left V 5 bases short and J 11 bases short, with 19 bases between. This CDR3 comprises 13 residues. CDR3 loop: CASSHYSVKRAFF. In DNA, the CDR3 is TGTGCCAGCAGTCATTACAGCGTGAAAAGGGCTTTCTTT.

The V and J genes are TRBV30 and TRBJ1-3; 8 bases are a match to TRBD1. The germline gives CDR1 GTSNPN, CDR2 SVGIG (reference sequence). This CDR3 has 13 residues. Losses at the gene ends were 5 bases for V and 4 bases for J; bases not matched to a gene: 4. The CDR3 region has the DNA TGTGCCTGGGACAGGGGTGGCGGAAACACCATATATTTT. Protein sequence: CAWDRGGGNTIYF.

This clone was observed a few times. The chain is built from TRBV5-1 and TRBJ1-2; 10 bases fit TRBD1. J was trimmed by 6 bases and V by 0 bases; bases with no gene match: 5. This CDR3 is built from 15 residues. The V gene's germline CDR1 is SGHRS and CDR2 YFSETQ. In DNA, the CDR3 is TGCGCCAGCAGCTTGGGCCCGGGACAGGGGCATGGCTACACCTTC. It translates to CASSLGPGQGHGYTF. Supplemented by reference TRBV5-1 and TRBJ1-2, the full variable domain reads KAGVTQTPRYLIKTRGQQVTLSCSPISGHRSVSWYQQTPGQGLQFLFEYFSETQRNKGNFPGRFSGRQFSNSRSEMNVSTLELGDSALYLCASSLGPGQGHGYTFGSGTRLTVV.

The rearrangement uses TRBV10-1 and TRBJ2-5; D unclear. Germline CDR1 is WNHNN and CDR2 is SYGVQD (reference sequence). The ends were cut back, 5 bases at V and 1 base at J, with 8 bases in the middle. The length of the CDR3 is 13 residues. CDR3 protein: CASSPQVQETQYF. The CDR3 bases are TGCGCCAGCAGTCCGCAGGTCCAAGAGACCCAGTACTTC.

The chain carries TRBV5-4 and TRBJ1-4, with D possibly being TRBD1 (6 bases). The germline gives CDR1 SGHNT, CDR2 YYREEE (reference sequence). This CDR3 spans 13 amino acids. V was cut by 6 bases and J by 5 bases, with 11 bases left in between. CDR3 in DNA: TGTGCCAGCACCAAGGACAGAAATGAAAAACTGTTTTTT. Translation gives CASTKDRNEKLFF.

The V gene is TRBV5-4, the J gene TRBJ2-2, with a weak D call TRBD2 (6 bases). The germline V gene has CDR1 SGHNT and CDR2 YYREEE (reference sequence). Trimming cost V 2 bases and J 3 bases, with 11 bases left between them. The CDR3 spans 15 residues. The CDR3 DNA follows: TGTGCCAGCAGCTTCGCCGGGGGAGACACCGGGGAGCTGTTTTTT. This translates into CASSFAGGDTGELFF.

This chain connects TRBV28 to TRBJ1-3, with 8 bases identical to TRBD1. CDR3 size: 14 residues. Trimming took 7 bases from V and 4 from J; bases not matched to a gene: 6. CDR1 and CDR2 (germline): MDHEN, SYDVKM. The CDR3 protein is CASTMTGVGNTIYF. The CDR3 DNA reads TGTGCCAGCACCATGACAGGGGTCGGAAACACCATATATTTT.

The rearrangement links TRBV27 to TRBJ2-7; TRBD2 aligns across 11 bases. V lost 4 bases and J lost 4; bases outside the gene matches: 6. This CDR3 spans 15 amino acids. Per the germline V gene, CDR1 is MNHEY and CDR2 is SMNVEV (reference sequence). The CDR3 DNA is TGTGCCAGCAGTTCCCGACTAGCGGGGAGATACGAGCAGTACTTC. Its translation is CASSSRLAGRYEQYF.

The V and J genes are TRBV30 and TRBJ1-1; D remains unclear. The V end was cut by 0 bases, the J end by 1 base, with 9 bases between. Germline values: CDR1 GTSNPN, CDR2 SVGIG (reference sequence). This CDR3 has 14 residues. Written as DNA, the CDR3 is TGTGCCTGGAGTGTACTGCAGAAGAACACTGAAGCTTTCTTT. Its translation is CAWSVLQKNTEAFF. Complete variable domain (other parts from reference TRBV30 and TRBJ1-1): SQTIHQWPATLVQPVGSPLSLECTVEGTSNPNLYWYRQAAGRGLQLLFYSVGIGQISSEVPQNLSASRPQDRQFILSSKKLLLSDSGFYLCAWSVLQKNTEAFFGQGTRLTVV.

This clone was counted only a few times. This chain joins TRBV2 and TRBJ2-7; TRBD2 aligns across 10 bases. The CDR3 covers 14 residues. Germline-derived CDR1 and CDR2 are SNHLY and FYNNEI. Trimming cost V 6 bases and J 7 bases; bases outside gene matches: 9. The CDR3 nucleotides read TGTGCCAGCAGACTCACCACTAGCGGGGTGGAGCAGTACTTC. This sequence encodes CASRLTTSGVEQYF.

The chain uses TRBV5-4 and TRBJ2-7; the D call may be TRBD1 or TRBD2 (5 bases each). Germline V lookup: CDR1 SGHNT, CDR2 YYREEE (reference sequence). The V gene lost 4 bases and the J gene lost 2 bases, with 16 bases spanning the gap. The CDR3 has 15 residues. The CDR3 nucleotides read TGTGCCAGCAGCGGGGGTTTGGTGGGAACCTACGAGCAGTACTTC. Protein product: CASSGGLVGTYEQYF.

This chain's CDR3 is CASGGGRSSGNTIYF. Here the CDR3 DNA reads TGCGCCAGCGGGGGAGGACGGAGCTCTGGAAACACCATATATTTT. The rearrangement links TRBV5-1 to TRBJ1-3, with D perhaps matching TRBD1 (5 bases). The germline V gene encodes CDR1 SGHRS and CDR2 YFSETQ. V was clipped by 7 bases and J by 0 bases, with 14 bases between them. The CDR3 runs to 15 residues.

There are a few counts of this clone. The CDR3 bases are TGTGCCAGTAGTATACAGATCAATCAGCCCCAGCATTTT. Protein product: CASSIQINQPQHF. This rearrangement joins TRBV19 to TRBJ1-5; no clear D gene. The CDR3 contains 13 residues. The germline V gene has CDR1 LNHDA and CDR2 SQIVND (reference sequence). V dropped 2 bases and J dropped 3 bases, with 5 bases sitting between them.

The DNA of the CDR3 is TGTGCCAGCAGTCCAAGTGGGAGGGGGTCCACTGAAGCTTTCTTT. This encodes CASSPSGRGSTEAFF. The chain recombines TRBV28 with TRBJ1-1, with D possibly TRBD1 on 6 matching bases. The length of the CDR3 is 15 residues. Germline assignment: CDR1 MDHEN and CDR2 SYDVKM. Trimming removed 5 bases from V and 4 bases from J, with 17 bases in between.

The V call is TRBV7-8, the J call TRBJ2-1, with 10 bases aligning to TRBD2. The CDR3 is 16 residues long. The germline V gene encodes CDR1 SGHVS and CDR2 FQNEAQ. V trimming: 2 bases; J trimming: 4 bases; junction bases outside the gene matches: 5. The DNA of the CDR3 is TGTGCCAGCAGCTTATATGGACTAGCGGAATACAATGAGCAGTTCTTC. Amino acids: CASSLYGLAEYNEQFF.